The present T cell receptor beta chain was sequenced within a study of cytomegalovirus exposure and HLA in healthy donors. V shed 2 bases, J shed 7 bases, and the junction held 2 bases outside the gene matches. CDR1 is MNHNY, CDR2 SVGAGI, per germline (reference sequence). The CDR3 loop spans 15 amino acids. 60 Vbeta and 13 Jbeta primers were used in PCR. Generated by immunoSEQ multiplex PCR, the TCRdb table keeps only in-frame clones and is missing some. This table holds about 72,000 clones, 65% to 70% found once. The TCR sequence derives from a man aged 35 to 55 in good health and CMV-seropositive. Sample: PBMCs. V is TRBV6-6 and J is TRBJ2-2, with TRBD2 matching 12 bases. CDR3 sequence reads: CASSYTSGGSGELFF. Here the CDR3 DNA reads TGTGCCAGCAGTTACACTAGCGGGGGGAGCGGGGAGCTGTTTTTT.